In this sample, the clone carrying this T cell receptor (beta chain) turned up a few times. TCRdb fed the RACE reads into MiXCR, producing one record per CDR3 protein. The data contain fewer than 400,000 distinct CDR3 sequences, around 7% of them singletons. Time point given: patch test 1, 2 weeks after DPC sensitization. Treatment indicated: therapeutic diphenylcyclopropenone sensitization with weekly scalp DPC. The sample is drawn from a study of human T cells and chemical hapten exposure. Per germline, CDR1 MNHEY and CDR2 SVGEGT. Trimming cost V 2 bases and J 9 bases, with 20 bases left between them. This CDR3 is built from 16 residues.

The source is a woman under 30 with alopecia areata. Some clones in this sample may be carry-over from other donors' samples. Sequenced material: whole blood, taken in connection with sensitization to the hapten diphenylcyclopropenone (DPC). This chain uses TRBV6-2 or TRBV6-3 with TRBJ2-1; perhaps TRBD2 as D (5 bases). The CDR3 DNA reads TGTGCCAGCAGTTACCCAGATTCGAGAGGGCCCAGTGAGCAGTTCTTC. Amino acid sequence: CASSYPDSRGPSEQFF.